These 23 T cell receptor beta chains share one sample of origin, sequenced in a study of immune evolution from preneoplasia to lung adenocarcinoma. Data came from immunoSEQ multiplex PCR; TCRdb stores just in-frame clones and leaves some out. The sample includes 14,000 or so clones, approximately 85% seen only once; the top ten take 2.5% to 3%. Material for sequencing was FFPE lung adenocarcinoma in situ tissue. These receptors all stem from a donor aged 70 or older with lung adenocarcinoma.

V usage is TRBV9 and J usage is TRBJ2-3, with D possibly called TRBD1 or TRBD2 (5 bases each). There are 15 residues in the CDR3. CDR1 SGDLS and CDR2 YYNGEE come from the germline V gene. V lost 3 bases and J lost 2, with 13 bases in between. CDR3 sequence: CASSAGTVTTDTQYF. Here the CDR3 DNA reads TGTGCCAGCAGCGCCGGGACCGTAACCACAGATACGCAGTATTTT.

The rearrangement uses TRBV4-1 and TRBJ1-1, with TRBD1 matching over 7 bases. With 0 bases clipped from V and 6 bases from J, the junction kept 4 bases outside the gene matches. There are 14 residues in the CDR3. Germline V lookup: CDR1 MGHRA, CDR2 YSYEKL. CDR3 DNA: TGCGCCAGCAGCCAAGACGACAGGGCCGCTGAAGCTTTCTTT. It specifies CASSQDDRAAEAFF.

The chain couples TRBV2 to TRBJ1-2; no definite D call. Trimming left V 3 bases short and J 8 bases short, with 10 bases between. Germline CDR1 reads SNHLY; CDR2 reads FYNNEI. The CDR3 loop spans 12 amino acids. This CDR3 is CASSDRREGYTF. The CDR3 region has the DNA TGTGCCAGCAGTGACCGGAGGGAGGGCTACACCTTC.

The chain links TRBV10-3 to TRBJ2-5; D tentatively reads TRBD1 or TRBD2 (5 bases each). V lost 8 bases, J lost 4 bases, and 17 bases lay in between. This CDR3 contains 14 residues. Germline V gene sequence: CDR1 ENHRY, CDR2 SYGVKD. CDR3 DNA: TGTGCCATCGGAACCGGGGCAGTCGGAGAGACCCAGTACTTC. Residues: CAIGTGAVGETQYF.

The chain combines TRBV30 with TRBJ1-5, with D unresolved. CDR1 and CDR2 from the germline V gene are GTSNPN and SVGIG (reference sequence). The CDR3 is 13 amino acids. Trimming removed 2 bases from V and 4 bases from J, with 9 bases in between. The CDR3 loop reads CAWSHRQNQPQHF. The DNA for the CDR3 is TGTGCCTGGAGTCATCGGCAGAATCAGCCCCAGCATTTT.

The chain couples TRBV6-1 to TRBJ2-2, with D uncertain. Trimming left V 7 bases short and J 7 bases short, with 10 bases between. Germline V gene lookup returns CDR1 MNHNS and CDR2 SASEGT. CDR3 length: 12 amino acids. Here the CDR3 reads CASTERGGELFF. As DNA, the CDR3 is TGTGCCAGCACCGAACGAGGCGGGGAGCTGTTTTTT.

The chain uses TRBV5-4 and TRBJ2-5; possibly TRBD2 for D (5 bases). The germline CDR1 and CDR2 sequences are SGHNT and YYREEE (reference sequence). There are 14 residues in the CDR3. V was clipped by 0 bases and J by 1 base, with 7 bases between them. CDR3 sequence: CASSLGRGQETQYF. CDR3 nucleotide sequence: TGTGCCAGCAGCTTGGGACGGGGCCAAGAGACCCAGTACTTC.

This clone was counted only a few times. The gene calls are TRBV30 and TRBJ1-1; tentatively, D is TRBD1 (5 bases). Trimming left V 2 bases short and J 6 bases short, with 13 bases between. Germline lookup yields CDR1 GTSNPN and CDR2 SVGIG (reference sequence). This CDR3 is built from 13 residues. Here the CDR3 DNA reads TGTGCCTGGAGTAAGGGACTCAGCTCTGAAGCTTTCTTT. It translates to CAWSKGLSSEAFF.

Here the CDR3 DNA reads TGTGCCAGCAGTCCCCCCGGGGGAGATACGCAGTATTTT. This sequence encodes CASSPPGGDTQYF. The gene calls are TRBV28 and TRBJ2-3; D is perhaps TRBD2 (6 bases). CDR3 length: 13 residues. Trimming cost V 5 bases and J 5 bases, with 11 bases left between them. Germline-derived CDR1 and CDR2 are MDHEN and SYDVKM.

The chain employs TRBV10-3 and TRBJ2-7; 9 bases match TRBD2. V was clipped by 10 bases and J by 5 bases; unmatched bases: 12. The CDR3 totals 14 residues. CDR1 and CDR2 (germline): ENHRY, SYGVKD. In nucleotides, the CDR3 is TGTGCCACTCACCACAGCGGGAGGTTTGACGAGCAGTACTTC. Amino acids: CATHHSGRFDEQYF.

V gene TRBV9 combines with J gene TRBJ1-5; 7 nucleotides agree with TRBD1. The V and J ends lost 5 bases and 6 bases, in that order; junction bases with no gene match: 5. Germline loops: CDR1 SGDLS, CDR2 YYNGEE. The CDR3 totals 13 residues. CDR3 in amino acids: CASSQQGFQPQHF. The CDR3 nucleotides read TGTGCCAGCAGTCAACAGGGGTTTCAGCCCCAGCATTTT.

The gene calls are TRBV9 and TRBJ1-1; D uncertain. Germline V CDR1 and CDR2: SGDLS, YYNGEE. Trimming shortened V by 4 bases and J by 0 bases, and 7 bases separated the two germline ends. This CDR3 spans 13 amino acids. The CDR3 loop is CASSLQMNTEAFF. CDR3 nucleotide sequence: TGTGCCAGCAGCTTACAGATGAACACTGAAGCTTTCTTT.

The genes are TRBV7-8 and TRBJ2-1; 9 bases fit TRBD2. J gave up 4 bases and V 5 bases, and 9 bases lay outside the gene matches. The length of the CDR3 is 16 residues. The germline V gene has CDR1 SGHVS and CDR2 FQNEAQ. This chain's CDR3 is CASSPGGLAGYNEQFF. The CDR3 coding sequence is TGTGCCAGCAGCCCGGGGGGCCTAGCGGGATACAATGAGCAGTTCTTC. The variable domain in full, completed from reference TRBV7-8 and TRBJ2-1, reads GAGVSQSPRYKVAKRGQDVALRCDPISGHVSLFWYQQALGQGPEFLTYFQNEAQLDKSGLPSDRFFAERPEGSVSTLKIQRTQQEDSAVYLCASSPGGLAGYNEQFFGPGTRLTVL.

The CDR3 sequence: CASSLSTGYNEKLFF. CDR3 in DNA: TGTGCCAGCAGTTTATCAACGGGGTATAATGAAAAACTGTTTTTT. This sequence joins TRBV27 and TRBJ1-4; D not certain. Trimming removed 0 bases at V and 4 bases at J, with 9 bases between. The germline V gene has CDR1 MNHEY and CDR2 SMNVEV (reference sequence). CDR3 length: 15 residues.

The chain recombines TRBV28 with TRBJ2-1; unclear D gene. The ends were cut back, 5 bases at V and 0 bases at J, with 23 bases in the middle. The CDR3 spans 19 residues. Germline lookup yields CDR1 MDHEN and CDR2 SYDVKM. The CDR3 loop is CASSPRLRSPGNSYNEQFF. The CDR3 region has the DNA TGTGCCAGCAGTCCCCGCCTCCGCTCACCGGGCAACTCCTACAATGAGCAGTTCTTC.

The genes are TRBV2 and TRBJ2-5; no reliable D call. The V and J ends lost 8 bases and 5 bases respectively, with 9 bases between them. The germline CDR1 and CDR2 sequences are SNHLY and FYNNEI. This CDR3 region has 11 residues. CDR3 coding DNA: TGTGCCAGCTGGAAAACGGAGACCCAGTACTTC. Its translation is CASWKTETQYF.

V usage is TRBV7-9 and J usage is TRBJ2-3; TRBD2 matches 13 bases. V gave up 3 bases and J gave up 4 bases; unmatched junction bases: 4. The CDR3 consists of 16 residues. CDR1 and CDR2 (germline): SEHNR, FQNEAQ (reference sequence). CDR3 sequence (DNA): TGTGCCAGCAGCTTTGGACTAGCGGGAGATGCAGATACGCAGTATTTT. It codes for CASSFGLAGDADTQYF.

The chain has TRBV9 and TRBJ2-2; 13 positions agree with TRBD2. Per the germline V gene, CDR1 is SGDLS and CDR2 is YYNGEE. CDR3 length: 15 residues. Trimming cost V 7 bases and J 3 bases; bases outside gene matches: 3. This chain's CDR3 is CASGGLAGDTGELFF. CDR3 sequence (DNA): TGTGCCAGCGGAGGACTAGCGGGAGACACCGGGGAGCTGTTTTTT.

The CDR3 region is CASSLQGSGNQPQHF. The CDR3 nucleotides read TGTGCCAGCAGCTTGCAGGGATCAGGCAATCAGCCCCAGCATTTT. This rearrangement joins TRBV5-4 to TRBJ1-5, with D perhaps TRBD1 (5 bases). V lost 1 base to trimming and J lost 2 bases, with 10 bases between them. The V gene's germline CDR1 is SGHNT and CDR2 YYREEE (reference sequence). The CDR3 is 15 residues long.

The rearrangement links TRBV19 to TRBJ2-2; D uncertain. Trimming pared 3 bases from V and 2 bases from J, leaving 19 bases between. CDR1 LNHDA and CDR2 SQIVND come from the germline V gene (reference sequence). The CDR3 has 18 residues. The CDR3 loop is CASSMNLGVQLNTGELFF. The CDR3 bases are TGTGCCAGTAGTATGAATCTTGGGGTACAGTTAAACACCGGGGAGCTGTTTTTT.

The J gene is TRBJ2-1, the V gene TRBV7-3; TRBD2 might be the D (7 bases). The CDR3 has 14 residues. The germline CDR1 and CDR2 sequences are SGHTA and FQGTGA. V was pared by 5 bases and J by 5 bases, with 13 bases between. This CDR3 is CASSPPGGHNEQFF. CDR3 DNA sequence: TGTGCCAGCAGCCCCCCCGGGGGGCACAATGAGCAGTTCTTC.

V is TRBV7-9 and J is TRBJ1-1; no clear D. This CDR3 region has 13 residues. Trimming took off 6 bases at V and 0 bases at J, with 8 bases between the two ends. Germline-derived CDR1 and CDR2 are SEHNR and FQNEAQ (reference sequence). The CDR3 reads CASSSLMNTEAFF. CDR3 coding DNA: TGTGCCAGCAGTTCCCTGATGAACACTGAAGCTTTCTTT.

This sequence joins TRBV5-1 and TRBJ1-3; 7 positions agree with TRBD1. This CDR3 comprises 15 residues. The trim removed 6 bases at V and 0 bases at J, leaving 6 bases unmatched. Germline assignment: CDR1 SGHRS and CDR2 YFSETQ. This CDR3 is CASTGTDASGNTIYF. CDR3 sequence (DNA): TGCGCCAGCACGGGGACAGACGCCTCTGGAAACACCATATATTTT.